What follows is one TCR beta chain and its context. Its antigen is undetermined. PCR amplification relied on 60 Vbeta primers (plus 13 Jbeta primers). Per the original data handling: The count from a later analysis was some 83 million unique TCR beta chains, roughly 11 million of them shared. Using immunoSEQ multiplex PCR, the repertoire was profiled, and TCRdb retains in-frame clones only, with some absent. That table furnishes V, J and clone size, whereas the DNA furnished D and trimming. The profile shows about 140,000 clones, 65% to 90% of them singletons. The CDR3 is 16 residues long. Germline V CDR1 and CDR2: SGHRS, YFSETQ. With 0 bases removed from V and 7 bases from J, the gap between germline ends came to 16 bases. This sample is part of a study of cytomegalovirus exposure and HLA in healthy donors. Study-wide results and caveats: Segments of the TCR beta V type were, in most cases, productive about 87% or about 30% of the time in an earlier analysis.

The chain employs TRBV5-1 and TRBJ2-2; perhaps TRBD2 as D (7 bases). This receptor was taken from a female donor in good health and CMV-seronegative. Input material: PBMCs. The CDR3 coding sequence is TGCGCCAGCAGCTTGGCCGCGGGGGCGCAAGGCGGGGAGCTGTTTTTT. Amino acids: CASSLAAGAQGGELFF.